This TCR beta chain was sequenced for a study of response to subunit inactivated influenza vaccine (dated by TCRdb to the late 2010s). Background for the entire study: To follow how T cells responded to a trivalent subunit inactivated influenza vaccine, the researchers relied on deep quantitative profiling of the T cell receptor repertoire.

The full study reports these points: The authors proposed that each seasonal influenza vaccination may bring in only a limited number of new T cells.

Receptor amplification or capture employed RT-PCR. For sequencing, an Illumina HiSeq 2500 was employed. TCRdb trimmed public reads at Q25 via fastp, called clones via MiXCR and kept in-frame beta chains. CDR3 protein duplicates are merged, each entry listing the most common genes and DNA. For this sample there are 400,000 to 550,000 distinct CDR3 sequences; over 25% appear just once. The top ten constitute under 2.5% of the sample. Points on this clonotype: Its antigen specificity is not known. Base-call qualities are not available, and no considerably larger clone is one nucleotide away.

From the cysteine through the phenylalanine, the CDR3 covers 14 amino acids. Only CDR3 DNA is held: 42 bases, read in frame from base 1. According to the germline V gene, CDR1 reads MDHEN and CDR2 reads SYDVKM. Trimming leaves V shorter by 3 bases and J shorter by 11 bases, with the junction holding 7 bases beyond the gene matches. The sequence derives from a man in his fifties or sixties who received an inactivated influenza vaccine. Donor details come from another sample of the same person, matched by shared clones. The sample in question was CD4+ T cells sorted from PBMCs, obtained roughly 5 days after vaccination. The V and J segments used are TRBV28 and TRBJ2-1; 10 bases in the middle match TRBD2. Here the CDR3 is given as CASSFSGGANKQFF. The DNA sequence is as follows: TGTGCCAGCAGTTTCAGCGGGGGGGCTAATAAGCAGTTCTTC.